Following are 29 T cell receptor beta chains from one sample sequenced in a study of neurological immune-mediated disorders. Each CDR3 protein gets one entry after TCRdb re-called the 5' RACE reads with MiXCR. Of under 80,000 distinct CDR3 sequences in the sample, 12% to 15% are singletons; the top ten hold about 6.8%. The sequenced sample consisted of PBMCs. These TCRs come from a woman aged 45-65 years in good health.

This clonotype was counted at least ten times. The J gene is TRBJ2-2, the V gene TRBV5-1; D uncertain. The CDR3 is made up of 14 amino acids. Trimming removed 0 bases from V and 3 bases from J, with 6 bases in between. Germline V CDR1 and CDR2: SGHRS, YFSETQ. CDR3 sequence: CASSLVQYTGELFF. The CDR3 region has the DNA TGCGCCAGCAGCTTGGTACAGTACACCGGGGAGCTGTTTTTT.

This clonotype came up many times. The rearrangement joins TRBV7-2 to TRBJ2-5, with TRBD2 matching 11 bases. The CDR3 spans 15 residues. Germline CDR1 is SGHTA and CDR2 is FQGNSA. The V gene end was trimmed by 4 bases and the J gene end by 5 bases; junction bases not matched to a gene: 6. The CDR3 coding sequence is TGTGCCAGCAGCTCGTCTAGCGGGGGGTGGGAGACCCAGTACTTC. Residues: CASSSSSGGWETQYF.

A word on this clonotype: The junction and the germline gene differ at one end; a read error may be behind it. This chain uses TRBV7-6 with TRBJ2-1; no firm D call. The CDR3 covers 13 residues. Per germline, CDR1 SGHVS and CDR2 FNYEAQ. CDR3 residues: CSSSYASYNEQFF. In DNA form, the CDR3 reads TGTTCCAGCAGCTACGCTAGTTATAATGAGCAGTTCTTC.

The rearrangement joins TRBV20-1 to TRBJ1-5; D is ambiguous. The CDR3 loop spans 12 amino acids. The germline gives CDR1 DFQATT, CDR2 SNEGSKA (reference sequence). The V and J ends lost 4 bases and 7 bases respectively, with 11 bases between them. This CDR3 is CSATEGIQPQHF. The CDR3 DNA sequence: TGCAGTGCTACTGAGGGAATCCAGCCCCAGCATTTT.

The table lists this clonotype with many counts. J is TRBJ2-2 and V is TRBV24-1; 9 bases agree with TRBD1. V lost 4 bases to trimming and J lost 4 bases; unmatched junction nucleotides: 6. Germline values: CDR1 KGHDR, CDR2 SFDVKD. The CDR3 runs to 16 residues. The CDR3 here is CATSDAGTGRTGELFF. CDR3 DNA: TGTGCCACCAGTGACGCCGGGACAGGGCGCACCGGGGAGCTGTTTTTT.

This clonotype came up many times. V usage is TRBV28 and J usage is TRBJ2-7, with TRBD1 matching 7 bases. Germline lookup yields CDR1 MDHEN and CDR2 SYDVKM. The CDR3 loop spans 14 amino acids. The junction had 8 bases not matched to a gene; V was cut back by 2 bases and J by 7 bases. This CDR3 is CASSLVGQTEEQYF. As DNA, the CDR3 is TGTGCCAGCAGTTTAGTGGGACAGACGGAGGAGCAGTACTTC. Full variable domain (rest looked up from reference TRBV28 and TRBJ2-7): DVKVTQSSRYLVKRTGEKVFLECVQDMDHENMFWYRQDPGLGLRLIYFSYDVKMKEKGDIPEGYSVSREKKERFSLILESASTNQTSMYLCASSLVGQTEEQYFGPGTRLTVT.

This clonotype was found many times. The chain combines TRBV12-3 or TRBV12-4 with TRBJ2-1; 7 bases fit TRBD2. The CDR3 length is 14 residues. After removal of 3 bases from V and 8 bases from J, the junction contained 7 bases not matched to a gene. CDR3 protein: CASSFRGRGDEQFF. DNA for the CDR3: TGTGCCAGCAGTTTTCGCGGGAGAGGAGATGAGCAGTTCTTC.

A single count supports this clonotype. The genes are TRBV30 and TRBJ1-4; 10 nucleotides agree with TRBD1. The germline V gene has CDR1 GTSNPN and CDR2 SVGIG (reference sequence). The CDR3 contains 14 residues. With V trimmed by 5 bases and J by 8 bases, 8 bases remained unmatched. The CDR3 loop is CAWGRDRGMEKLFF. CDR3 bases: TGTGCCTGGGGACGGGACAGGGGAATGGAAAAACTGTTTTTT. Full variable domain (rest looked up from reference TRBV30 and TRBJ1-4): SQTIHQWPATLVQPVGSPLSLECTVEGTSNPNLYWYRQAAGRGLQLLFYSVGIGQISSEVPQNLSASRPQDRQFILSSKKLLLSDSGFYLCAWGRDRGMEKLFFGSGTQLSVL.

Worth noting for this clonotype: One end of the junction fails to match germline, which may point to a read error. The CDR3 loop reads CVSQPQGRDTQYF. The CDR3 nucleotides read TGTGTCAGCCAACCACAGGGTCGAGATACACAGTATTTT. The rearrangement joins TRBV12-3 or TRBV12-4 to TRBJ2-3; the D gene is possibly TRBD1 (6 bases). The CDR3 sequence is 13 residues long.

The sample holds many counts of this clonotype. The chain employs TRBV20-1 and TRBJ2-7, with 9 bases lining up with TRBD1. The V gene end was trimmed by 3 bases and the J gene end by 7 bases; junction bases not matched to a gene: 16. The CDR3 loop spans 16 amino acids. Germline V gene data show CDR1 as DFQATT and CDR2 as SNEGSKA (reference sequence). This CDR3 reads CSARGLTGGPRIEQYF. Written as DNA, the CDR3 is TGCAGTGCTAGGGGATTAACAGGGGGCCCCCGTATTGAGCAGTACTTC.

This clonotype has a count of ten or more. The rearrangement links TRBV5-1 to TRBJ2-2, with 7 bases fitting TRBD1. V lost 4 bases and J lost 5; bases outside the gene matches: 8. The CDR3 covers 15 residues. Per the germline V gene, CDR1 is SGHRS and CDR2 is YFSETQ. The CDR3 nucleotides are TGCGCCAGCAGCCTAAACGACAGGGTGACCGGGGAGCTGTTTTTT. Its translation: CASSLNDRVTGELFF.

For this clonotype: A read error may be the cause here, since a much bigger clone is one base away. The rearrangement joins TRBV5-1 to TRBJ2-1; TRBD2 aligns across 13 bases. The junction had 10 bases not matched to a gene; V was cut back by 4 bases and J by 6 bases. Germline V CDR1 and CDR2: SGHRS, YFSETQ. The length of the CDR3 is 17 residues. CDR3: CASSRNSGTSGVNEQFF. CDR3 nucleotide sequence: TGCGCCAGCAGCAGGAACTCCGGGACTAGCGGGGTCAATGAGCAGTTCTTC.

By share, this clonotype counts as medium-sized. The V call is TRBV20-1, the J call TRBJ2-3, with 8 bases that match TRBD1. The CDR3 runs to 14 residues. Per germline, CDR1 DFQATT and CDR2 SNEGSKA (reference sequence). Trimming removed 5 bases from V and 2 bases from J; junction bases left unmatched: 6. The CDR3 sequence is CSAARTGPTDTQYF. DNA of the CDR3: TGCAGTGCTGCCCGGACAGGGCCCACAGATACGCAGTATTTT.

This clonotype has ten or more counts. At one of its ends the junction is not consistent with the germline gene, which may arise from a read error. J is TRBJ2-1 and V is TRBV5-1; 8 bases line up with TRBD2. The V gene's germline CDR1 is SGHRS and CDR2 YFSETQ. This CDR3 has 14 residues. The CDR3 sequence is CASRLEAGAGEQFF. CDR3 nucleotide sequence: TGCGCCAGCAGATTGGAAGCGGGAGCAGGTGAGCAGTTCTTC.

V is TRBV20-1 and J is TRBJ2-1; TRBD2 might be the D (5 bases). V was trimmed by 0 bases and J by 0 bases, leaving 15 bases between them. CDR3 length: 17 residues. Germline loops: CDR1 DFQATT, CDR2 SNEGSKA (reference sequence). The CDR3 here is CSARDIGAVSSYNEQFF. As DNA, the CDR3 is TGCAGTGCTAGAGATATAGGAGCGGTCAGCTCCTACAATGAGCAGTTCTTC.

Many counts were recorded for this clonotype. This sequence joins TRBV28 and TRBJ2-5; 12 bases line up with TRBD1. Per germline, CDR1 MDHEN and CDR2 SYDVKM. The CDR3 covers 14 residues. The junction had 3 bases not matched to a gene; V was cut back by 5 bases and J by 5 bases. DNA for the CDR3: TGTGCCAGCAGTGGGACAGGGGGCAAGGAGACCCAGTACTTC. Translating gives CASSGTGGKETQYF. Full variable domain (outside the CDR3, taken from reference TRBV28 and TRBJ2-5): DVKVTQSSRYLVKRTGEKVFLECVQDMDHENMFWYRQDPGLGLRLIYFSYDVKMKEKGDIPEGYSVSREKKERFSLILESASTNQTSMYLCASSGTGGKETQYFGPGTRLLVL.

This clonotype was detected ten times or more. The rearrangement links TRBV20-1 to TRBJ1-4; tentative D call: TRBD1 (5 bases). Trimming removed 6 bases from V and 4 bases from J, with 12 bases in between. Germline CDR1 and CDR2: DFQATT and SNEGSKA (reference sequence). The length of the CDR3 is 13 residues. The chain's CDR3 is CSAPQGNNEKLFF. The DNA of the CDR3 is TGCAGTGCGCCCCAGGGCAATAATGAAAAACTGTTTTTT.

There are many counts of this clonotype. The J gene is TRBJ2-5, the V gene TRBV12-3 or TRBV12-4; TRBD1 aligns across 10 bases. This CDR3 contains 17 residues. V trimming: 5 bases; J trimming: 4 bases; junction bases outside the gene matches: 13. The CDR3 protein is CASSVGSGTGAGETQYF. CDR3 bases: TGTGCCAGCAGTGTAGGATCCGGGACAGGGGCAGGAGAGACCCAGTACTTC.

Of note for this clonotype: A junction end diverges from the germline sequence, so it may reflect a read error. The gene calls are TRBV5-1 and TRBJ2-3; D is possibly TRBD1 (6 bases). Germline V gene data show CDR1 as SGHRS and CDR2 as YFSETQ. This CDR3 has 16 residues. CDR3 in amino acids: CANSLEGPGVPDTQYF. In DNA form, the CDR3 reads TGTGCCAACAGCTTGGAAGGGCCAGGGGTCCCAGATACGCAGTATTTT.

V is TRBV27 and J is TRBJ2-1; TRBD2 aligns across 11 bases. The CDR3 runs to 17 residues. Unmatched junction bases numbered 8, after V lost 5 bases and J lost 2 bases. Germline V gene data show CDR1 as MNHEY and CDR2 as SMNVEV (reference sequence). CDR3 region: CASSHSLAGVAYNEQFF. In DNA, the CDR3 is TGTGCCAGCAGTCACTCACTAGCGGGAGTTGCCTACAATGAGCAGTTCTTC.

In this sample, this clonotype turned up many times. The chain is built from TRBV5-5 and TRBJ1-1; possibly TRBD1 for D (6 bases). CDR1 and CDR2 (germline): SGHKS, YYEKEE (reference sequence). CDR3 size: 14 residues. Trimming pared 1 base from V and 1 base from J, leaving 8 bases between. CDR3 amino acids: CASSLHRENTEAFF. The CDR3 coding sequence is TGTGCCAGCAGCTTGCACAGGGAGAACACTGAAGCTTTCTTT.

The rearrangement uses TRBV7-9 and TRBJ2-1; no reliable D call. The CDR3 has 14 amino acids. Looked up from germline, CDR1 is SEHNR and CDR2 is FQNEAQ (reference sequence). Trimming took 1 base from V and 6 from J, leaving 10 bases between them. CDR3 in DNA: TGTGCCAGCAGCTTAGGGGTACTCGGCAATGAGCAGTTCTTC. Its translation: CASSLGVLGNEQFF.

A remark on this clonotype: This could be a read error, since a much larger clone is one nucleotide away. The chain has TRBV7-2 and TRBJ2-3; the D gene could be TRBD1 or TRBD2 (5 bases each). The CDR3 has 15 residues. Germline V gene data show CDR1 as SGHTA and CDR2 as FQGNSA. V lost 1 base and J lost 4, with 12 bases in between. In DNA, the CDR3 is TGTGCCAGCAGCTTAGAAGAGGGGAGACCAGATACGCAGTATTTT. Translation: CASSLEEGRPDTQYF.

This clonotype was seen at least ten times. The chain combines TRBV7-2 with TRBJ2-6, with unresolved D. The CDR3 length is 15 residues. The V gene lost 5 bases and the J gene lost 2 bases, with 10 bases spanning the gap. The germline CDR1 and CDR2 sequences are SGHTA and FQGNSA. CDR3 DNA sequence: TGTGCCAGCAGCCCACGGACGGCTGGGGCCAACGTCCTGACTTTC. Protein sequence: CASSPRTAGANVLTF.

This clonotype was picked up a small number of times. CDR3 nucleotide sequence: TGCGCCAGCAGCTTGATCACTCAGCTGAAAAACACCGGGGAGCTGTTTTTT. Translation: CASSLITQLKNTGELFF. V gene TRBV5-1 combines with J gene TRBJ2-2; D is uncertain. The CDR3 length is 17 residues. V shed 1 base and J shed 2 bases, with 15 bases lying between them. Germline V gene data show CDR1 as SGHRS and CDR2 as YFSETQ. Variable domain in full (rest from reference TRBV5-1 and TRBJ2-2): KAGVTQTPRYLIKTRGQQVTLSCSPISGHRSVSWYQQTPGQGLQFLFEYFSETQRNKGNFPGRFSGRQFSNSRSEMNVSTLELGDSALYLCASSLITQLKNTGELFFGEGSRLTVL.

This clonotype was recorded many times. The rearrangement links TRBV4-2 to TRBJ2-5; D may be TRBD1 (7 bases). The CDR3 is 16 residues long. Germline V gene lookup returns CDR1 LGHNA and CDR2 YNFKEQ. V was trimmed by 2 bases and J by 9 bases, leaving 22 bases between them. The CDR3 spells CASSQMGNQGGTAQYF. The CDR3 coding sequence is TGTGCCAGCAGCCAAATGGGGAACCAGGGGGGTACAGCCCAGTACTTC.

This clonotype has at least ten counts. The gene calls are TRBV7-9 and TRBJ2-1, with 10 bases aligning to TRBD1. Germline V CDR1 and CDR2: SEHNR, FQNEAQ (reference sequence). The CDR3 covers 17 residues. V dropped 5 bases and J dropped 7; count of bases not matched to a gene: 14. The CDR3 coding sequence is TGTGCCAGCAGCCTGTGGACAGGGGGATTCATCGGGAATGAGCAGTTCTTC. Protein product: CASSLWTGGFIGNEQFF.

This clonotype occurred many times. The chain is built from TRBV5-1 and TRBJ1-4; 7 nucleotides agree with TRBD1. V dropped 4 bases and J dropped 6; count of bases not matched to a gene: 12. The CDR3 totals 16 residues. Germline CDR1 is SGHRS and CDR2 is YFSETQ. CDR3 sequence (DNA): TGCGCCAGCAGCAGAGGGACAGCCGGATTGGATGAAAAACTGTTTTTT. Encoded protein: CASSRGTAGLDEKLFF.

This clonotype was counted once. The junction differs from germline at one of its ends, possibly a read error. Here the CDR3 reads CAISPRGQGIYEQYF. The CDR3 nucleotides are TGTGCCATCAGCCCCAGGGGTCAGGGGATCTACGAGCAGTACTTC. This chain links TRBV5-6 with TRBJ2-7, with D possibly being TRBD1 (6 bases). Germline loops: CDR1 SGHDT, CDR2 YYEEEE. CDR3 length: 15 residues.